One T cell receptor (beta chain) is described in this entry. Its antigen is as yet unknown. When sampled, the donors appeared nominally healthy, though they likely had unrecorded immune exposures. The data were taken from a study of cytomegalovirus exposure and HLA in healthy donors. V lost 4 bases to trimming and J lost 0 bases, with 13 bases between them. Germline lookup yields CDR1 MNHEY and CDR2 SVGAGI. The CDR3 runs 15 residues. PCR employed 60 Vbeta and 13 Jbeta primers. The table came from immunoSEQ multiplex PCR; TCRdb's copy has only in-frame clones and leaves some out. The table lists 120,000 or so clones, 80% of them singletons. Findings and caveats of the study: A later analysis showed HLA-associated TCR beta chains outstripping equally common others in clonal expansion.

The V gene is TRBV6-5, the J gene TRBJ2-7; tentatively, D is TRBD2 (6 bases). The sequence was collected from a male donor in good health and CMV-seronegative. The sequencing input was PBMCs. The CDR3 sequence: CASSLGLPSSYEQYF. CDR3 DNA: TGTGCCAGCAGTTTGGGACTGCCGAGCTCCTACGAGCAGTACTTC.